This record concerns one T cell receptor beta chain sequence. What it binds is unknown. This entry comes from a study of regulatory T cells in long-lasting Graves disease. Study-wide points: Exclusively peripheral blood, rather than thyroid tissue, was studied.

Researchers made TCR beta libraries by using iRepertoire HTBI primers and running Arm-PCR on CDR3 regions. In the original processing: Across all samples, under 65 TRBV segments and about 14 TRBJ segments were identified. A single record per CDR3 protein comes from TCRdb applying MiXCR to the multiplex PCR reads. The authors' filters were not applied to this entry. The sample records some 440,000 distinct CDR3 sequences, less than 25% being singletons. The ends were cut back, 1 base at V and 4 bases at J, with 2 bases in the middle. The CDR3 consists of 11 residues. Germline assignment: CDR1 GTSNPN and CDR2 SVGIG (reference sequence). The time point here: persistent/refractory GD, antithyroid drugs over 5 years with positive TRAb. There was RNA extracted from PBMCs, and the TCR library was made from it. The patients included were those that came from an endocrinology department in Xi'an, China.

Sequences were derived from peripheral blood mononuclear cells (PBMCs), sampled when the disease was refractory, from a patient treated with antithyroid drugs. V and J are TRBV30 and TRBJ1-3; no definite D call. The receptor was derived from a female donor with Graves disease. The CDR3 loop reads CAWSGGNTIYF. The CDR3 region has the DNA TGTGCCTGGAGTGGCGGAAACACCATATATTTT.